The 24 T cell receptor beta chains listed next were all sequenced from one sample in a study of blood T cell repertoires in COVID-19. Assay: immunoSEQ multiplex PCR; the TCRdb copy retains only in-frame clones and omits some. This table holds 300,000 to 350,000 clones, 80% to 95% found once. Material: peripheral blood. These receptors came from a woman in her 30s with COVID-19, enrolled during active disease.

The rearrangement links TRBV29-1 to TRBJ2-7, with 8 bases that match TRBD1. The CDR3 length is 13 residues. Germline V gene data show CDR1 as SQVTM and CDR2 as ANQGSEA. V was pared by 7 bases and J by 3 bases, with 8 bases of the junction left unmatched. CDR3 protein: CSATQGALYEQYF. CDR3 DNA sequence: TGCAGCGCTACGCAGGGGGCGCTCTACGAGCAGTACTTC.

The chain couples TRBV9 to TRBJ2-2; tentative D call: TRBD2 (6 bases). Trimming removed 3 bases at V and 7 bases at J, with 16 bases between. The CDR3 is 15 amino acids. Germline values: CDR1 SGDLS, CDR2 YYNGEE. CDR3 DNA sequence: TGTGCCAGCAGCGCTTCCGGGACTTGGGGCGGGGAGCTGTTTTTT. It yields the protein CASSASGTWGGELFF.

The rearrangement joins TRBV5-1 to TRBJ2-3, with 7 positions matching TRBD2. The CDR3 has 15 residues. Germline V gene lookup returns CDR1 SGHRS and CDR2 YFSETQ. Trimming cost V 2 bases and J 4 bases; bases outside gene matches: 7. The CDR3 nucleotides read TGCGCCAGCAGCTTAGGACTAGTTAATCCAGATACGCAGTATTTT. Its translation is CASSLGLVNPDTQYF.

The rearrangement joins TRBV4-1 to TRBJ2-1; 7 positions match TRBD2. This CDR3 spans 13 amino acids. Unmatched junction bases numbered 2, after V lost 3 bases and J lost 6 bases. In germline, CDR1 is MGHRA, CDR2 YSYEKL. The CDR3 protein is CASSQGTTNEQFF. The CDR3 bases are TGCGCCAGCAGCCAGGGGACTACCAATGAGCAGTTCTTC.

The V and J genes are TRBV28 and TRBJ1-5; D gene ambiguous. CDR1 and CDR2 (germline): MDHEN, SYDVKM. The CDR3 covers 15 residues. The V gene lost 7 bases and the J gene lost 0 bases, with 13 bases spanning the gap. The CDR3 protein is CASTPWRGSNQPQHF. In DNA form, the CDR3 reads TGTGCCAGCACCCCCTGGCGAGGTAGCAATCAGCCCCAGCATTTT.

The chain combines TRBV5-1 with TRBJ1-2; the D gene is possibly TRBD1 (6 bases). Germline loops: CDR1 SGHRS, CDR2 YFSETQ. The length of the CDR3 is 16 residues. V lost 2 bases, J lost 3 bases, and 17 bases lay in between. The CDR3 protein is CASSLWARDTDYGYTF. For the CDR3, the DNA is TGCGCCAGCAGCTTATGGGCCCGGGACACGGACTATGGCTACACCTTC.

The chain joins TRBV5-1 to TRBJ2-1, with D possibly being TRBD2 (6 bases). Trimming stripped 5 bases from V and 8 bases from J, with 26 bases between. Germline lookup yields CDR1 SGHRS and CDR2 YFSETQ. This CDR3 contains 17 residues. As DNA, the CDR3 is TGCGCCAGCAGGAGTCGCCCCGAGGGACTCCGTTTGGATGAGCAGTTCTTC. This sequence encodes CASRSRPEGLRLDEQFF.

The rearrangement uses TRBV4-3 and TRBJ2-1; TRBD2 aligns across 7 bases. Looked up from germline, CDR1 is LGHNA and CDR2 is YSLEER. V gave up 0 bases and J gave up 8 bases; unmatched junction bases: 10. The CDR3 extends over 16 amino acids. CDR3: CASSQDKGQGGDEQFF. The CDR3 DNA reads as TGCGCCAGCAGCCAAGATAAAGGGCAGGGAGGGGATGAGCAGTTCTTC.

The rearrangement links TRBV27 to TRBJ1-4; D is uncertain. The germline gives CDR1 MNHEY, CDR2 SMNVEV (reference sequence). Trimming shortened V by 6 bases and J by 3 bases, and 14 bases separated the two germline ends. This CDR3 region has 15 residues. The CDR3 nucleotides are TGTGCCAGCAGACTCACGGACTCTCCTAATGAAAAACTGTTTTTT. Its translation: CASRLTDSPNEKLFF.

The genes are TRBV27 and TRBJ2-2; a weak D match, TRBD1 (5 bases). Trimming cost V 2 bases and J 3 bases, with 10 bases left between them. This CDR3 has 15 residues. CDR1 is MNHEY and CDR2 is SMNVEV in the germline V gene (reference sequence). The CDR3: CASSLIRRDTGELFF. CDR3 DNA sequence: TGTGCCAGCAGTTTAATTCGCAGGGACACCGGGGAGCTGTTTTTT.

V is TRBV7-9 and J is TRBJ2-6, with a weak D call TRBD1 (7 bases). V was shortened by 5 bases and J by 4 bases, with 18 bases between the two germline ends. The CDR3 extends over 17 amino acids. Germline V gives CDR1 SEHNR, CDR2 FQNEAQ (reference sequence). The CDR3 loop is CASSPTGGGDGANVLTF. CDR3 bases: TGTGCCAGCAGCCCCACTGGAGGGGGCGACGGGGCCAACGTCCTGACTTTC.

This chain connects TRBV28 to TRBJ1-5; D might be TRBD1 (5 bases). Per the germline V gene, CDR1 is MDHEN and CDR2 is SYDVKM. Deletions cut 6 bases from V and 2 bases from J, with 17 bases between. This CDR3 spans 16 amino acids. The CDR3 nucleotides read TGTGCCAGCAGCCACCACCAGGGAAGGGGCAATCAGCCCCAGCATTTT. Amino acid sequence: CASSHHQGRGNQPQHF. The full variable domain, rest sourced from reference TRBV28 and TRBJ1-5, is DVKVTQSSRYLVKRTGEKVFLECVQDMDHENMFWYRQDPGLGLRLIYFSYDVKMKEKGDIPEGYSVSREKKERFSLILESASTNQTSMYLCASSHHQGRGNQPQHFGDGTRLSIL.

This clone showed up just a few times. V gene TRBV7-8 combines with J gene TRBJ2-1; 9 bases line up with TRBD2. The CDR3 runs 17 residues. The germline V gene encodes CDR1 SGHVS and CDR2 FQNEAQ. Germline trimming cut 3 bases from V and 1 base from J; bases unmatched to any gene: 7. The CDR3, as DNA: TGTGCCAGCAGCTTTATGTTTGCGGGAGGGTCCTACAATGAGCAGTTCTTC. Translation: CASSFMFAGGSYNEQFF.

This clone was seen once. This chain joins TRBV28 and TRBJ2-3, with 7 bases that match TRBD2. The germline V gene has CDR1 MDHEN and CDR2 SYDVKM. CDR3 size: 15 residues. The V gene end was trimmed by 3 bases and the J gene end by 4 bases; junction bases not matched to a gene: 7. CDR3 in amino acids: CASSFRGRGADTQYF. CDR3 DNA sequence: TGTGCCAGCAGTTTTCGGGGGAGGGGAGCAGATACGCAGTATTTT.

The count of this clone is one. CDR3 DNA: TGTGCCAGCAGTCGGGACAGGGCCTACGAGCAGTACTTC. Translated: CASSRDRAYEQYF. The chain combines TRBV27 with TRBJ2-7; 9 bases fit TRBD1. This CDR3 contains 13 residues. Per germline, CDR1 MNHEY and CDR2 SMNVEV (reference sequence). The V gene end was trimmed by 5 bases and the J gene end by 2 bases; junction bases not matched to a gene: 1.

The CDR3 region has the DNA TGCGCCAGCAGCTTGGTGGGCAATTCACCCCTCCACTTT. Protein product: CASSLVGNSPLHF. This chain links TRBV5-1 with TRBJ1-6, with D unresolved. V dropped 0 bases and J dropped 7 bases, with 5 bases sitting between them. The CDR3 totals 13 residues. Germline V gene lookup returns CDR1 SGHRS and CDR2 YFSETQ.

V usage is TRBV7-2 and J usage is TRBJ1-5, with a weak D call TRBD1 (6 bases). Trimming pared 5 bases from V and 4 bases from J, leaving 12 bases between. Germline CDR1 SGHTA, CDR2 FQGNSA. This CDR3 spans 14 amino acids. The CDR3 reads CASSIQGGNQPQHF. In DNA form, the CDR3 reads TGTGCCAGCAGCATCCAAGGGGGTAATCAGCCCCAGCATTTT.

This clone was detected once. The chain has TRBV19 and TRBJ1-3; TRBD1 matches 7 bases. V was pared by 5 bases and J by 0 bases, with 7 bases of the junction left unmatched. Germline loops: CDR1 LNHDA, CDR2 SQIVND (reference sequence). The CDR3 is 16 amino acids. The CDR3 sequence: CASSPGQPLSGNTIYF. CDR3 in DNA: TGTGCCAGTAGTCCGGGACAGCCCCTCTCTGGAAACACCATATATTTT.

J is TRBJ2-7 and V is TRBV19, with TRBD1 as a possible D gene (6 bases). The CDR3 contains 15 residues. Germline V CDR1 and CDR2: LNHDA, SQIVND (reference sequence). V was trimmed by 3 bases and J by 2 bases, leaving 14 bases between them. The CDR3 protein is CASSMNRVGAYEQYF. DNA of the CDR3: TGTGCCAGTAGTATGAACAGGGTAGGGGCCTACGAGCAGTACTTC.

This CDR3 is CSVVETGEAFF. CDR3 DNA: TGCAGCGTTGTTGAAACGGGTGAAGCTTTCTTT. The J gene is TRBJ1-1, the V gene TRBV29-1; no definite D call. This CDR3 is 11 amino acids long. Trimming shortened V by 4 bases and J by 7 bases, and 10 bases separated the two germline ends. Germline V gene lookup returns CDR1 SQVTM and CDR2 ANQGSEA.

This chain connects TRBV5-6 to TRBJ1-4; D unclear. The V gene's germline CDR1 is SGHDT and CDR2 YYEEEE. The V end lost 1 base, the J end lost 7 bases, and 8 bases lay between the germline ends. The CDR3 is made up of 13 amino acids. The CDR3: CASSLRYSEKLFF. The CDR3 DNA is TGTGCCAGCAGCTTGCGGTACTCTGAAAAACTGTTTTTT.

J is TRBJ2-2 and V is TRBV2; D is undetermined. CDR3 length: 12 amino acids. The ends were cut back, 5 bases at V and 5 bases at J, with 6 bases in the middle. CDR1 SNHLY and CDR2 FYNNEI come from the germline V gene. The CDR3 DNA sequence: TGTGCCAGCAGTTACACAACCGGGGAGCTGTTTTTT. Translation gives CASSYTTGELFF.

V gene TRBV6-5 combines with J gene TRBJ2-7, with 8 positions matching TRBD1. V dropped 0 bases and J dropped 7; count of bases not matched to a gene: 8. The germline V gene has CDR1 MNHEY and CDR2 SVGAGI. The CDR3 covers 15 residues. CDR3 nucleotide sequence: TGTGCCAGCAGTTACTCATACAGGGGGGAAACAGAGCAGTACTTC. It encodes CASSYSYRGETEQYF.

This chain connects TRBV27 to TRBJ1-5; no reliable D call. Trimming stripped 5 bases from V and 2 bases from J, with 19 bases between. The CDR3 is 17 residues long. CDR1 and CDR2 (germline): MNHEY, SMNVEV (reference sequence). The CDR3 sequence: CASSPAVASIGNQPQHF. The CDR3 DNA follows: TGTGCCAGCAGTCCCGCGGTGGCCAGCATAGGCAATCAGCCCCAGCATTTT.